This entry lists 21 T cell receptor beta chains sequenced from one sample in a study of T cell changes during pregnancy in multiple sclerosis. Data came from immunoSEQ multiplex PCR; TCRdb stores just in-frame clones and leaves some out. The table records tens of thousands of clones, approximately 91% of them present only once. This material consisted of CD4+ T cells from peripheral blood mononuclear cells, taken in the third trimester of pregnancy. These receptors all come from a female donor in good health, enrolled as a control in a pregnancy study.

V gene TRBV7-9 combines with J gene TRBJ2-2; 7 nucleotides line up with TRBD1. Germline V CDR1 and CDR2: SEHNR, FQNEAQ (reference sequence). This CDR3 contains 16 residues. Germline trimming cut 5 bases from V and 0 bases from J; bases unmatched to any gene: 6. The CDR3, as DNA: TGTGCCAGCAGCACCAGACAGGGATCGAACACCGGGGAGCTGTTTTTT. It specifies CASSTRQGSNTGELFF.

This chain joins TRBV7-2 and TRBJ1-1, with D hard to call. CDR3 length equals 13 residues. V gave up 7 bases and J gave up 0 bases, with 9 bases separating them. Germline CDR1 and CDR2: SGHTA and FQGNSA. This CDR3 reads CASKRNVNTEAFF. The CDR3 DNA sequence: TGTGCCAGCAAGCGGAACGTGAACACTGAAGCTTTCTTT.

The chain uses TRBV7-9 and TRBJ1-6; 7 bases are shared with TRBD1. This CDR3 is 14 amino acids long. The germline V gene has CDR1 SEHNR and CDR2 FQNEAQ (reference sequence). The V gene end was trimmed by 1 base and the J gene end by 14 bases; junction bases not matched to a gene: 8. As DNA, the CDR3 is TGTGCCAGCAGCTTAGATCGGGCAGGGGGTTCCCTCCACTTT. This gives the protein CASSLDRAGGSLHF.

This chain joins TRBV2 and TRBJ1-5; 7 bases match TRBD1. V was pared by 6 bases and J by 6 bases, with 5 bases of the junction left unmatched. This CDR3 is built from 13 residues. Germline V lookup: CDR1 SNHLY, CDR2 FYNNEI. CDR3 in amino acids: CASRRGLIQPQHF. In DNA, the CDR3 is TGTGCCAGCAGAAGGGGGCTAATTCAGCCCCAGCATTTT.

The chain combines TRBV29-1 with TRBJ2-5, with 10 nucleotides matching TRBD1. The CDR3 loop spans 12 amino acids. Germline V gene sequence: CDR1 SQVTM, CDR2 ANQGSEA. Trimming at V came to 7 bases and at J to 5 bases, leaving 4 bases not matched to a gene. CDR3: CSEATGGETQYF. The CDR3, as DNA: TGCAGCGAGGCGACAGGGGGCGAGACCCAGTACTTC.

V and J are TRBV9 and TRBJ2-3, with D tentatively TRBD1 (5 bases). Looked up from germline, CDR1 is SGDLS and CDR2 is YYNGEE. V was clipped by 1 base and J by 4 bases, with 13 bases between them. The CDR3 extends over 15 amino acids. Here the CDR3 reads CASSVLGVSSDTQYF. CDR3 coding DNA: TGTGCCAGCAGCGTATTAGGGGTCAGCTCAGATACGCAGTATTTT.

V gene TRBV6-6 combines with J gene TRBJ2-7; 8 bases align to TRBD2. Trimming at V came to 7 bases and at J to 3 bases, leaving 8 bases not matched to a gene. Germline values: CDR1 MNHNY, CDR2 SVGAGI (reference sequence). The CDR3 sequence is 14 residues long. CDR3 protein: CASNPGGGIYEQYF. DNA for the CDR3: TGTGCCAGCAATCCGGGGGGGGGCATCTACGAGCAGTACTTC.

The rearrangement uses TRBV18 and TRBJ1-2, with D perhaps matching TRBD1 (5 bases). The CDR3 consists of 14 residues. Germline V gene lookup returns CDR1 KGHSH and CDR2 LQKENI. V lost 1 base and J lost 4, with 10 bases in between. The CDR3 spells CASSPRGTAYGYTF. CDR3 bases: TGTGCCAGCTCACCACGCGGGACGGCCTATGGCTACACCTTC.

This clone was observed once. The gene calls are TRBV7-2 and TRBJ2-5; TRBD2 is a possible D gene (6 bases). The CDR3 is 15 residues long. V lost 6 bases, J lost 2 bases, and 16 bases lay in between. Germline V CDR1 and CDR2: SGHTA, FQGNSA. The chain's CDR3 is CASRRDPRGQETQYF. CDR3 coding DNA: TGTGCCAGCAGGCGGGACCCGCGGGGACAAGAGACCCAGTACTTC.

In DNA, the CDR3 is TGTGCCAGCAGCTCTGGCGTTGGCAGGGGTGGTGAAAAACTGTTTTTT. Translation gives CASSSGVGRGGEKLFF. This sequence joins TRBV7-2 and TRBJ1-4; tentatively, D is TRBD1 (6 bases). With 4 bases removed from V and 7 bases from J, the gap between germline ends came to 19 bases. The V gene's germline CDR1 is SGHTA and CDR2 FQGNSA. The CDR3 is 16 amino acids.

The CDR3 sequence: CASSRGTVSGNTIYF. The CDR3 region has the DNA TGTGCCAGCAGCCGAGGGACAGTCTCTGGAAACACCATATATTTT. The chain is built from TRBV7-9 and TRBJ1-3; 7 bases line up with TRBD1. V was pared by 5 bases and J by 0 bases, with 4 bases of the junction left unmatched. CDR1 is SEHNR, CDR2 FQNEAQ, per germline (reference sequence). The CDR3 loop spans 15 amino acids.

J is TRBJ1-2 and V is TRBV4-1; TRBD1 matches 7 bases. This CDR3 is built from 17 residues. Germline V lookup: CDR1 MGHRA, CDR2 YSYEKL. V shed 3 bases and J 4 bases; nucleotides not matched to a gene: 14. As DNA, the CDR3 is TGCGCCAGCAGCCACGAAGCACTAGGGGGCTCCGCCTATGGCTACACCTTC. Translating it yields CASSHEALGGSAYGYTF.

The chain has TRBV12-2 and TRBJ2-7; TRBD1 is the table's D call, not checked against the DNA. TRBV12-2 is labeled a pseudogene. The CDR3 extends over 21 amino acids. The CDR3 DNA is TGTGCAAGTCGCTTAGGTAGGTCTCCGCCCCAGGCTGGTCGACGCTACTACGAGCAGTACTTC. This sequence encodes CASRLGRSPPQAGRRYYEQYF.

The chain carries TRBV6-5 and TRBJ1-2; D uncertain. The CDR3 is 13 residues long. With 2 bases removed from V and 3 bases from J, the gap between germline ends came to 7 bases. CDR1 and CDR2 from the germline V gene are MNHEY and SVGAGI. The CDR3 coding sequence is TGTGCCAGCAGTTACGATACACACTATGGCTACACCTTC. Translating gives CASSYDTHYGYTF.

This chain joins TRBV5-1 and TRBJ2-2; 9 nucleotides align to TRBD2. V dropped 0 bases and J dropped 7; count of bases not matched to a gene: 7. CDR1 is SGHRS, CDR2 YFSETQ, per germline. The length of the CDR3 is 16 residues. CDR3 amino acids: CASSLGPGLAIGELFF. The CDR3 DNA is TGCGCCAGCAGCTTGGGGCCGGGACTAGCAATCGGGGAGCTGTTTTTT.

The rearrangement links TRBV2 to TRBJ2-3, with a weak D call TRBD2 (7 bases). Between the trimmed V and J ends, which lost 0 bases and 9 bases, there was a span of 13 bases. Germline V gene sequence: CDR1 SNHLY, CDR2 FYNNEI. The CDR3 spans 14 residues. The CDR3 reads CASSEAEGGGTQYF. The DNA of the CDR3 is TGTGCCAGCAGTGAAGCCGAAGGGGGGGGGACGCAGTATTTT.

The chain joins TRBV7-9 to TRBJ2-7; 7 bases fit TRBD1. V lost 5 bases to trimming and J lost 2 bases; unmatched junction nucleotides: 3. Germline assignment: CDR1 SEHNR and CDR2 FQNEAQ (reference sequence). This CDR3 comprises 13 residues. CDR3 amino acids: CASSRDRAYEQYF. The CDR3 region has the DNA TGTGCCAGCAGCCGGGACAGAGCCTACGAGCAGTACTTC.

This clone occurred a few times. The chain couples TRBV7-9 to TRBJ1-1; TRBD1 matches 8 bases. This CDR3 region has 14 residues. Germline V gene sequence: CDR1 SEHNR, CDR2 FQNEAQ (reference sequence). V was pared by 5 bases and J by 4 bases, with 6 bases of the junction left unmatched. This chain's CDR3 is CASSRTGGGTEAFF. The CDR3 DNA sequence: TGTGCCAGCAGCCGAACAGGGGGAGGCACTGAAGCTTTCTTT.

This clone was counted only a few times. The chain links TRBV19 to TRBJ2-1, with a weak D call TRBD1 (7 bases). This CDR3 has 18 amino acids. Germline lookup yields CDR1 LNHDA and CDR2 SQIVND (reference sequence). Deletions cut 3 bases from V and 4 bases from J, with 22 bases between. CDR3 region: CASSMGVGGTAAYNEQFF. As DNA, the CDR3 is TGTGCCAGTAGTATGGGGGTTGGGGGGACAGCGGCGTACAATGAGCAGTTCTTC.

V and J are TRBV19 and TRBJ2-1; TRBD2 matches at 12 bases. Trimming at V came to 4 bases and at J to 2 bases, leaving 3 bases not matched to a gene. The CDR3 contains 16 residues. The germline V gene encodes CDR1 LNHDA and CDR2 SQIVND (reference sequence). The DNA of the CDR3 is TGTGCCAGTAGTACAAGGACTAGCGGGGCCTACAATGAGCAGTTCTTC. Translating gives CASSTRTSGAYNEQFF.

V and J are TRBV29-1 and TRBJ2-7; a possible D gene is TRBD1 (7 bases). This CDR3 comprises 15 residues. Germline V gene data show CDR1 as SQVTM and CDR2 as ANQGSEA. The V and J ends lost 1 base and 3 bases respectively, with 16 bases between them. Here the CDR3 DNA reads TGCAGCGTTGAAGCCGGAGGGGGCGCTGGCTACGAGCAGTACTTC. Its protein product is CSVEAGGGAGYEQYF.